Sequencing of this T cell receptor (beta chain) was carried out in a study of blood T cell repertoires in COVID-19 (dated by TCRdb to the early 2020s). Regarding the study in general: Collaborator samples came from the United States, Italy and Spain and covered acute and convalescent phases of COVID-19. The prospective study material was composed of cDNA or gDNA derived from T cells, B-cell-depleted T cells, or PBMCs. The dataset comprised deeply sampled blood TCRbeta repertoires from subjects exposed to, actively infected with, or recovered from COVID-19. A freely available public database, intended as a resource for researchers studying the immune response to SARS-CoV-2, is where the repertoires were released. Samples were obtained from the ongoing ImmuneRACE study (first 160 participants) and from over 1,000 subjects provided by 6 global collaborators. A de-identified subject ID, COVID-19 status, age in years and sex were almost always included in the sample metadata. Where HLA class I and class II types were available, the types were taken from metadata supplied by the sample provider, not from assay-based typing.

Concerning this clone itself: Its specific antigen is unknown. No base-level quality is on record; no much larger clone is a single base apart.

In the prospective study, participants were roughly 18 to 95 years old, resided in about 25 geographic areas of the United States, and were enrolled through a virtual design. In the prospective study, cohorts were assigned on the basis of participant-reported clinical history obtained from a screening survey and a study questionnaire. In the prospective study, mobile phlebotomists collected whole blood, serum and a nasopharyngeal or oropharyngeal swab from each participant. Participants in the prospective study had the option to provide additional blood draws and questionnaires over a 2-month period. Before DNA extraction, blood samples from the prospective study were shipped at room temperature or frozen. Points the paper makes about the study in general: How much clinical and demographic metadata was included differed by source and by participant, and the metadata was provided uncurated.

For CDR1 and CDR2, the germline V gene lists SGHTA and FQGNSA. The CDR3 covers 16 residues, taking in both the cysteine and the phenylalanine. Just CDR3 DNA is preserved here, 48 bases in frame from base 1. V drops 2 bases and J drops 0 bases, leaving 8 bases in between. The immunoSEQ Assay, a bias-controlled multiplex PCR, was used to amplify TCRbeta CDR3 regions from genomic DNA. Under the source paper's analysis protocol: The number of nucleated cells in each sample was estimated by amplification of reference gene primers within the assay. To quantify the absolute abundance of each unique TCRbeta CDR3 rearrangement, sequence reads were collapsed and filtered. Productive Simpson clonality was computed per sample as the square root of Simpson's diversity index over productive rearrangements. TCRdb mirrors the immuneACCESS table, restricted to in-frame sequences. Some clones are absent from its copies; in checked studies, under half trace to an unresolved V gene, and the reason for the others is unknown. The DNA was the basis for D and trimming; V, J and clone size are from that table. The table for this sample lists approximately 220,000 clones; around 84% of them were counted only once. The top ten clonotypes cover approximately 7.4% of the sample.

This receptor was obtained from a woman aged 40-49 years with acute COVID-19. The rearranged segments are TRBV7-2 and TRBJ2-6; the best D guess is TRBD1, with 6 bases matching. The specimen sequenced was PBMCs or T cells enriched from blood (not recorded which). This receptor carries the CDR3 CASSLQGGSGANVLTF. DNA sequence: TGTGCCAGCAGCTTACAAGGGGGCTCTGGGGCCAACGTCCTGACTTTC.